This TCR beta chain comes out of a study of blood T cells in healthy people across ages. Then a second PCR, running about 6 to 11 cycles, was carried out with a sample-barcoded 5' primer and a J-beta primer mix. TCRdb independently ran MiXCR on the 5' RACE reads; one entry per CDR3 protein. The sample lists 550,000 to 650,000 distinct CDR3 sequences, roughly 30% occurring once. This clonotype appeared once. This sequence may be a read error, since a much larger clone differs from it by one base. This receptor was identified in an elderly woman in good health. Sequencing input: blood.

The CDR3 sequence: CASSPLGYNPPLHF. Written as DNA, the CDR3 is TGTGCCAGCAGTCCCCTAGGGTATAATCCACCCCTCCACTTT. The V call is TRBV6-6, the J call TRBJ1-6; D uncertain. The CDR3 extends over 14 amino acids. The germline gives CDR1 MNHNY, CDR2 SVGAGI (reference sequence).